Described below is a single T cell receptor (beta chain) sequence and its context. What it binds is not known. These data belong to a study of T-cell memory formation after mild COVID-19. Whole-study context: Clustering of TCRs was largely donor specific. Study-wide results and caveats: Largely, contracting CD4+ clones fell within CM and EM, and contracting CD8+ clones within EMRA. Unconfirmed was the SARS-CoV-2 specificity of second-wave clones that peaked on day 37. Memory cells collected pre-infection included some clones that later responded, suggesting cross-reactive memory joined.

TCRdb reanalysed the 5' RACE reads using MiXCR and keeps one entry per CDR3 protein. The table has about 390,000 distinct CDR3 sequences, roughly 20% seen once. The CDR3 extends over 12 amino acids. The V gene lost 0 bases and the J gene lost 7 bases, with 6 bases spanning the gap. In germline, CDR1 is MGHRA, CDR2 YSYEKL. This sequence originates from an adult woman who had mild COVID-19 (a few samples of this study predate the infection). Cell type and time point are not known. The J gene is TRBJ1-1, the V gene TRBV4-1; D remains unclear. The material sequenced was PBMCs or a T cell subset sorted from them (not recorded which). This CDR3 reads CASSQEKDEAFF. In DNA form, the CDR3 reads TGCGCCAGCAGCCAAGAAAAGGATGAAGCTTTCTTT.